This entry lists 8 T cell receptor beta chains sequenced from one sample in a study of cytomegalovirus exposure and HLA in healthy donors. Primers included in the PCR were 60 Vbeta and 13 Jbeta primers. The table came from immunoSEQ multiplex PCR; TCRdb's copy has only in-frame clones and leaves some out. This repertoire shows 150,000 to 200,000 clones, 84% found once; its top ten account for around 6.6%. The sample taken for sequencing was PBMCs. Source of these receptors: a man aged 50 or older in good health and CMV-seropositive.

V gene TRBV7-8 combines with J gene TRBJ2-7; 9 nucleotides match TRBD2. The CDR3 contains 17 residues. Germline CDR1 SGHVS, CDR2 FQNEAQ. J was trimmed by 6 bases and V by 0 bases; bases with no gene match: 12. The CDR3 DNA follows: TGTGCCAGCAGCTTAGCGCATAGTAGCGGGAGCCTCCTCGAGCAGTACGTC. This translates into CASSLAHSSGSLLEQYV.

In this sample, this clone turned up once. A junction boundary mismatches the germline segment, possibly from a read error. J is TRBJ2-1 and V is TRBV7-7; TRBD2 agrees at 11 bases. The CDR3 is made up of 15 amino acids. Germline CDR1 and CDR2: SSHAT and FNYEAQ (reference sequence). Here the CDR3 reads CASSPTSGSYNEQFF. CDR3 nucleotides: TGTGCTAGCAGCCCCACTAGCGGGAGCTACAATGAGCAGTTCTTC.

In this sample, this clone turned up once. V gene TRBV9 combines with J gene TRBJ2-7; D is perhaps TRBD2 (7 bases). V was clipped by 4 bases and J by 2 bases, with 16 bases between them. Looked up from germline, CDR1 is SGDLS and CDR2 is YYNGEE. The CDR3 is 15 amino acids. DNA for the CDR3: TGTGCCAGCAGCCCAACGACCGGGGGGCCCTACGAGCAGTACTTC. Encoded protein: CASSPTTGGPYEQYF. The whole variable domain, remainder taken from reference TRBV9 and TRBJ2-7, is DSGVTQTPKHLITATGQRVTLRCSPRSGDLSVYWYQQSLDQGLQFLIQYYNGEERAKGNILERFSAQQFPDLHSELNLSSLELGDSALYFCASSPTTGGPYEQYFGPGTRLTVT.

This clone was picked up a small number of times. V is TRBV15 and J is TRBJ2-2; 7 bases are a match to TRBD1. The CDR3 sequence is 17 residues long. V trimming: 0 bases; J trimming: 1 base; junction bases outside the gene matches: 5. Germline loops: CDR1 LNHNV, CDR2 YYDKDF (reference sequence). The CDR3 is CATSRDRRTGNTGELFF. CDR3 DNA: TGTGCCACCAGCAGAGATCGAAGGACAGGGAACACCGGGGAGCTGTTTTTT.

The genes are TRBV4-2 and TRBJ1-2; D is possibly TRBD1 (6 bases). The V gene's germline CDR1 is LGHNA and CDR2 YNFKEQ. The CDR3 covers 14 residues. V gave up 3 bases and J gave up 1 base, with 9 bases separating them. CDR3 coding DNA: TGTGCCAGCAGCCAGGACAGCCTTAACTATGGCTACACCTTC. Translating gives CASSQDSLNYGYTF.

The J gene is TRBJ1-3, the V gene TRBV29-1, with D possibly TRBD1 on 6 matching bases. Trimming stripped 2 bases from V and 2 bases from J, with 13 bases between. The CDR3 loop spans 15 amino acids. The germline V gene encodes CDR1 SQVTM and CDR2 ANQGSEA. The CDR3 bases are TGCAGCGTTGAAAAGGGGGGGAGGACTGGAAACACCATATATTTT. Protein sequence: CSVEKGGRTGNTIYF.

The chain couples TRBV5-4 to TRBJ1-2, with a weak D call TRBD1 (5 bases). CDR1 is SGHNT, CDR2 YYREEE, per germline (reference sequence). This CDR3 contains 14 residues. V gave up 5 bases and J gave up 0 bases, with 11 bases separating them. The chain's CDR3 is CASREGTTNYGYTF. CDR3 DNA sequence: TGTGCCAGCAGGGAGGGGACCACTAACTATGGCTACACCTTC.

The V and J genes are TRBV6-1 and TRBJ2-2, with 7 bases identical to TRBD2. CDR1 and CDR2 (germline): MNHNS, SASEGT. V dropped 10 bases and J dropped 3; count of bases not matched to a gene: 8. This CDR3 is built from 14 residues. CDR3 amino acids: CATKLAGYTGELFF. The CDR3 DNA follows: TGTGCCACCAAATTAGCGGGCTACACCGGGGAGCTGTTTTTT.